This note documents a single TCR beta chain sequence. Its antigen is currently unknown. Repertoires were generated with immunoSEQ multiplex PCR, while TCRdb's copy carries only in-frame clones and drops some. The sample has hundreds of thousands of clones, around 92% seen once; the top ten hold about 1.7%. Between the trimmed V and J ends, which lost 0 bases and 8 bases, there was a span of 16 bases. Germline V lookup: CDR1 SEHNR, CDR2 FQNEAQ (reference sequence). The CDR3 consists of 15 residues. Sample treatment: about 20 received Ad26.COV2.S at low or high dose, single or two shots; about 5 received placebo; per-sample allocation not given. On day 63 after the first injection, vaccine and placebo recipients gave samples. Ad26.COV2.S expressed prefusion-stabilized spike from the original Wuhan strain. These data are taken from a study of Ad26.COV2.S vaccination and SARS-CoV-2 variants. Overall study context: Of the COV1001 trial arms, the Ad26.COV2.S arm included the donor. Donor got 5x10^10 or 1x10^11 viral particles of Ad26.COV2.S.

General study results and limits: Using TCR breadth and depth analyses may have led to underestimated total T cell responses.

This TCR was sampled from a person aged 18-65 years who received the Ad26.COV2.S COVID-19 vaccine or a placebo. This sample comprised peripheral blood, obtained in a trial of Ad26.COV2.S vaccine versus placebo. This chain connects TRBV7-9 to TRBJ1-2, with D perhaps TRBD1 (5 bases). The CDR3 nucleotides are TGTGCCAGCAGCTTAGCGGAGACAGTCTTTTACGGCTACACCTTC. Amino acid sequence: CASSLAETVFYGYTF.